The sequence of this T cell receptor beta chain was determined in a study of CD4 T cells in relation to SARS-CoV-2 and coronaviruses. Turning to the study itself: Convalescent patients had median age about 37 years, range roughly 20 to 80.

On this clone: No antigen is known for it.

CDR3 size: 15 residues. Trimming shortened V by 3 bases and J by 5 bases, and 14 bases separated the two germline ends. Germline loops: CDR1 KGHSH, CDR2 LQKENI. Profiling relied on immunoSEQ multiplex PCR, and the TCRdb table lists in-frame clones only, not all of them. The table includes 35,000 to 40,000 clones, around nine tenths detected once. Findings and limits, study-wide: Crossreactive clones expanded significantly less to SARS-CoV-2 than monoreactive clones. Each donor contributed either pre-pandemic or post-infection samples, not both.

This sequence originates from an adult with COVID-19. The chain carries TRBV18 and TRBJ1-5, with D perhaps matching TRBD1 (5 bases). Sequencing input: memory CD4+ T cells from PBMCs. The CDR3 DNA follows: TGTGCCAGCTCACCCCAGGGAACAAGGGATCAGCCCCAGCATTTT. Translated: CASSPQGTRDQPQHF.